This T cell receptor beta chain stems from a study of post-analysis software for immune sequencing data. As for the study in general: Patients had relapsing-remitting, secondary progressive or progressive-relapsing multiple sclerosis; some lacked subtype. General study points: In patients, about five TRBV segments were more frequent than in controls, with TRBV5-6, TRBV5-1 and TRBV20-1 among them. The normalized Chao1 diversity of multiple sclerosis patients was significantly lower than that of controls. Batch-mates among the samples co-clustered strongly by F measure.

In the case of this clonotype: Its matching antigen is unknown.

cDNA libraries for TCR beta contained unique molecular identifiers. Each batch of about 0.9 to 10 million T cells produced 500,000 to 600,000 cDNA molecules. One entry per CDR3 protein results from TCRdb running MiXCR on the PCR reads. The sample has over 300,000 distinct CDR3 sequences; around 37% are singletons. From germline, CDR1 is SNHLY and CDR2 FYNNEI. The CDR3 is 14 amino acids. The V end lost 3 bases, the J end lost 5 bases, and 11 bases lay between the germline ends. The gene calls are TRBV2 and TRBJ1-5, with D uncertain. Sample: blood. The sequence came from a girl between 10 and 17 years old with multiple sclerosis. The CDR3 protein is CASSESTRHQPQHF. CDR3 DNA: TGTGCCAGCAGTGAGAGCACCCGTCATCAGCCCCAGCATTTT.